The clone carrying this T cell receptor beta chain showed up many times. The antigen is unknown. Recently diagnosed hyperthyroidism of less than 2 months' duration affected patients aged 18 to 65. Isolation of PBMCs was performed on 8.5 to 10 ml fresh peripheral blood. This sample was included in a study of T cells in Graves' hyperthyroidism and ophthalmopathy. Study findings and constraints: Blood shared most expanded thyroid clonotypes above 0.001. The model identified upcoming ophthalmopathy a median about 7.1 months ahead of onset.

This CDR3 contains 14 residues. The V gene lost 6 bases and the J gene lost 5 bases, with 14 bases spanning the gap. Germline V gives CDR1 MDHEN, CDR2 SYDVKM. It was RNA transcripts that yielded the amplified TCR beta CDR3 regions. HTBI primers were the set used in a first-round RT-PCR of the TCR CDR3. Each CDR3 protein gets one entry after TCRdb re-called the multiplex PCR reads with MiXCR. The sample yields fewer than 350,000 distinct CDR3 sequences, roughly 15% seen once. The receptor's source is a woman aged 50 to 60 with Graves' hyperthyroidism that later progressed to Graves' ophthalmopathy. Sequenced input: blood. The chain carries TRBV28 and TRBJ2-1; tentatively, D is TRBD1 or TRBD2 (7 bases each). The CDR3 nucleotides read TGTGCCAGCAGCCCAGGGGGGGGGCACAATGAGCAGTTCTTC. The encoded protein is CASSPGGGHNEQFF.